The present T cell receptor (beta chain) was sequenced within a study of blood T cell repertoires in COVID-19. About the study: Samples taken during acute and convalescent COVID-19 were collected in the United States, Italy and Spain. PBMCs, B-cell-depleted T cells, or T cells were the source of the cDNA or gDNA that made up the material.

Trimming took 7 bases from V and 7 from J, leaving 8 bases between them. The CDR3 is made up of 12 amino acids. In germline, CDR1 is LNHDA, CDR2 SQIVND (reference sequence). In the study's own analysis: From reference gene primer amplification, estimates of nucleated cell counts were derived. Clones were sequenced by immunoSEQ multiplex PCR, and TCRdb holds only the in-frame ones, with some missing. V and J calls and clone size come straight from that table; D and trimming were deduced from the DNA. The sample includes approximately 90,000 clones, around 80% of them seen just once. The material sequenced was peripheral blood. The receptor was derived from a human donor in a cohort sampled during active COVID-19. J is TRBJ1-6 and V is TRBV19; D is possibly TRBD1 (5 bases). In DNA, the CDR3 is TGTGCCAGTAAGGGGCGGAATTCACCCCTCCACTTT. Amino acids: CASKGRNSPLHF.